The rows below give T cell receptor beta chains drawn from one sample of a study of cytomegalovirus exposure and HLA in healthy donors. Data came from immunoSEQ multiplex PCR; TCRdb stores just in-frame clones and leaves some out. The repertoire holds 120,000 to 150,000 clones, with roughly a tenth as singletons. The sequenced sample consisted of PBMCs. The receptors stem from a male donor in good health and CMV-seronegative. Both conserved end residues are part of each CDR3. D genes are given only for firm matches. Some rows have no size entry. The others give once, few or many, or a class for an expanded clone.

CDR3	DNA	size	V	J	D
CASSLVGALGSYTF	TGTGCCAGCAGCTTGGTTGGGGCACTGGGTTCCTACACCTTC	.	TRBV5-6	TRBJ1-2	.
CASSGLTSGVGRRETQYF	TGCGCCAGCAGTGGCCTGACTAGCGGGGTAGGTCGGCGAGAGACCCAGTACTTC	few	TRBV10-1	TRBJ2-5	TRBD2
CASSVVPGDNEQFF	TGTGCCAGCAGCGTAGTTCCCGGGGACAATGAGCAGTTCTTC	.	TRBV9	TRBJ2-1	.
CASSSDRFEAFF	TGCGCCAGCAGCTCGGACAGGTTTGAGGCTTTCTTT	.	TRBV5-1	TRBJ1-1	TRBD1
CSFLTTSDVETQYF	TGCAGCTTTCTAACGACTAGTGATGTGGAGACCCAGTACTTC	.	TRBV29-1	TRBJ2-5	.
CASSFSAGLYYEQYF	TGTGCCAGCAGCTTTAGTGCGGGTCTCTACTACGAGCAGTACTTC	few	TRBV11-2	TRBJ2-7	.
CSASGGDRGAHEQYF	TGCAGCGCCTCGGGAGGGGACAGGGGGGCCCACGAGCAGTACTTC	few	TRBV29-1	TRBJ2-7	TRBD1
CANGAGNNQPQHF	TGTGCCAACGGGGCGGGAAACAATCAGCCCCAGCATTTT	few	TRBV28	TRBJ1-5	.
CASSQERDRVGETQYF	TGCGCCAGCAGCCAAGAGCGCGACAGGGTAGGGGAGACCCAGTACTTC	.	TRBV4-1	TRBJ2-5	TRBD1
CASSQEGFPGGTGNTIYF	TGCGCCAGCAGCCAAGAGGGGTTCCCAGGGGGCACTGGAAACACCATATATTTT	.	TRBV4-3	TRBJ1-3	TRBD1
CASSGWTENTEAFF	TGTGCCAGCAGTGGGTGGACAGAGAACACTGAAGCTTTCTTT	few	TRBV25-1	TRBJ1-1	.
CASSLAGLNTEAFF	TGTGCCAGCAGCTTAGCAGGGCTAAACACTGAAGCTTTCTTT	few	TRBV7-3	TRBJ1-1	.
CASSARTPKAEKLFF	TGTGCCAGCAGTGCCCGGACTCCTAAGGCTGAAAAACTGTTTTTT	few	TRBV28	TRBJ1-4	.
CASSISPGQIFYEQYF	TGTGCCAGTAGTATCTCCCCGGGACAGATTTTCTACGAGCAGTACTTC	.	TRBV19	TRBJ2-7	TRBD1
CASSDQGADEQFF	TGTGCCAGCAGTGATCAGGGGGCGGATGAGCAGTTCTTC	.	TRBV6-1	TRBJ2-1	TRBD1
CASSLPTGVVGYNEQFF	TGTGCCAGCAGCTTACCGACAGGGGTGGTGGGGTACAATGAGCAGTTCTTC	few	TRBV7-9	TRBJ2-1	TRBD1
CASSLFLSGSVGTDTQYF	TGTGCCAGCAGCTTATTTCTTAGCGGGAGTGTTGGCACAGATACGCAGTATTTT	.	TRBV11-2	TRBJ2-3	TRBD2
CASSADRGEGNEQFF	TGTGCCAGCAGCGCAGACAGGGGCGAGGGCAATGAGCAGTTCTTC	.	TRBV2	TRBJ2-1	TRBD1
CASRDASGSNEQFF	TGTGCCAGCCGAGATGCTAGCGGAAGCAATGAGCAGTTCTTC	.	TRBV5-4	TRBJ2-1	TRBD2
CASSPPGQGAYEQYF	TGTGCCAGCTCACCACCGGGACAGGGGGCTTACGAGCAGTACTTC	few	TRBV18	TRBJ2-7	TRBD1
CASSLRRGGGTGELFF	TGTGCCAGCAGCTTAAGACGCGGGGGGGGCACCGGGGAGCTGTTTTTT	few	TRBV7-3	TRBJ2-2	TRBD2
CASSSSTGPVNTEAFF	TGTGCCAGCAGCTCCTCGACAGGTCCCGTGAACACTGAAGCTTTCTTT	.	TRBV7-9	TRBJ1-1	.
CACARDREAGEQYF	TGTGCCTGTGCGAGGGACAGGGAGGCTGGCGAGCAGTACTTC	.	TRBV30	TRBJ2-7	TRBD1
CASSANVQGGQPQHF	TGTGCCAGCAGCGCTAACGTTCAGGGGGGTCAGCCCCAGCATTTT	few	TRBV2	TRBJ1-5	TRBD1
CASSPSEYSNQPQNF	TGTGCCAGCAGCCCCTCAGAATATAGCAATCAGCCCCAGAATTTT	.	TRBV6-5	TRBJ1-5	.
CASTKRRDTKNIQYF	TGTGCCAGCACCAAACGCCGGGACACTAAAAACATTCAGTACTTC	.	TRBV7-8	TRBJ2-4	.
CASTAATNEKLFF	TGTGCCAGCACGGCGGCAACTAATGAAAAACTGTTTTTT	few	TRBV6-1	TRBJ1-4	.
CASKPFRDRGAEVGF	TGCGCCAGCAAACCTTTCCGGGACAGGGGGGCTGAGGTTGGGTTC	.	TRBV5-1	TRBJ2-7	TRBD1
CAISSGEQHTGELFF	TGTGCCATCAGTTCAGGGGAACAACACACCGGGGAGCTGTTTTTT	.	TRBV10-3	TRBJ2-2	.
CASSEGGLGNQPQHF	TGTGCCAGCAGTGAAGGGGGCCTGGGCAATCAGCCCCAGCATTTT	.	TRBV25-1	TRBJ1-5	.
CASSWGGCPYNEQFF	TGTGCCAGCAGCTGGGGGGGGTGCCCCTACAATGAGCAGTTCTTC	few	TRBV21-1	TRBJ2-1	.
CASSFHTSGGAETQYF	TGTGCCAGCAGCTTCCACACTAGCGGGGGGGCGGAGACCCAGTACTTC	few	TRBV7-8	TRBJ2-5	TRBD2
CASSLGFGRGETQYF	TGTGCCAGCAGCTTAGGATTCGGTCGGGGGGAGACCCAGTACTTC	.	TRBV7-2	TRBJ2-5	.